The T cell receptor beta chain under discussion was sequenced for a study of T cell responses to AZD1222 COVID-19 vaccine. Study-wide results and caveats: Most donors were white British and more were female, and clonal diversity was possibly underestimated.

Data came from immunoSEQ multiplex PCR; TCRdb stores just in-frame clones and leaves some out. The sample has about 180,000 clones, 75% to 95% seen once. A word on this clone: Its antigen is still unknown.

Trimming shortened V by 7 bases and J by 0 bases, and 10 bases separated the two germline ends. This CDR3 has 15 residues. Germline V lookup: CDR1 LNHDA, CDR2 SQIVND (reference sequence). The clonotype comes from an adult in good health. The rearrangement uses TRBV19 and TRBJ1-6, with D possibly being TRBD1 (6 bases). Sequenced material: peripheral blood, taken on day 0 of AZD1222 vaccination. CDR3 region: CASKTGSSYNSPLHF. The DNA of the CDR3 is TGTGCCAGTAAAACAGGGAGCTCCTATAATTCACCCCTCCACTTT.